This T cell receptor beta chain was retrieved from a study of low-dose radiotherapy and immunotherapy resistance in tumors. TRAV and TRBV primers primed cDNA for both TCRalpha and TCRbeta. TCR amplification used roughly 18 PCR cycles, a constant-region primer and a V-primer adapter. TCRdb independently ran MiXCR on the reads; one entry per CDR3 protein. The repertoire holds about 39,000 distinct CDR3 sequences, with more than 20% as singletons. The table lists this clonotype with many counts. Germline-derived CDR1 and CDR2 are SNHLY and FYNNEI. V was clipped by 4 bases and J by 4 bases; unmatched bases: 9. This CDR3 is 16 amino acids long. Time point in this sample: after trial treatment. Treatment defined: LDRT plus nivolumab, ipilimumab, low-dose cyclophosphamide and aspirin (RACIN trial).

J is TRBJ2-1 and V is TRBV2; 8 bases line up with TRBD2. The receptor was isolated from a female donor with ovarian cancer. This sample comprised PBMCs, obtained after low-dose radiotherapy plus immunotherapy. The CDR3 region is CASSAGGGTMYNEQFF. CDR3 nucleotides: TGTGCCAGCAGTGCGGGCGGGGGGACCATGTACAATGAGCAGTTCTTC.